Sequencing of this T cell receptor beta chain was carried out in a study of shared clonotypes between healthy human individuals. Notes on the study in general: Memory subsets generally showed smaller estimated richness than naive subsets did.

A remark on this clone: The antigen remains undetermined.

The authors distributed each subset's genomic DNA evenly over several immunoSEQ plates. Data came from immunoSEQ multiplex PCR; TCRdb stores just in-frame clones and leaves some out. The sample has about 670,000 clones; about three quarters are singletons. In the CD4+ fraction, cells were divided into CD45RA+ naive and CD45RA-negative memory subsets. The length of the CDR3 is 14 residues. After removal of 6 bases from V and 5 bases from J, the junction contained 7 bases not matched to a gene. Germline CDR1 is ENHRY and CDR2 is SYGVKD. Sequenced input: memory CD4+ T cells sorted from blood. Documented subset: CD45RA-negative fraction. The chain has TRBV10-3 and TRBJ1-1; 9 bases align to TRBD1. The source of this sequence is a woman in her twenties or thirties in good health. The CDR3 DNA reads as TGTGCCATCAGGCAGGGACAGGGTGGGACTGAAGCTTTCTTT. The encoded protein is CAIRQGQGGTEAFF.